These 21 T cell receptor beta chains were all obtained from the same sample, sequenced in a study of CD8 T cells in ankylosing spondylitis. General study findings and limits: Ankylosing spondylitis blood seemed to carry a telltale TCR beta motif made of roughly 8 highly homologous variants.

These receptors are not linked to any known antigen. TCRdb re-derived calls from the 5' RACE reads in MiXCR, one entry per CDR3 protein. The table shows 100,000 or so distinct CDR3 sequences, with roughly 8.5% occurring only once. Sequencing was done on a sample of blood, either unsorted or a sorted T cell fraction (not recorded which). The source of these receptors is a male donor with ankylosing spondylitis.

The chain recombines TRBV5-1 with TRBJ2-5; the D gene could be TRBD1 or TRBD2 (5 bases each). This CDR3 contains 17 residues. Germline V gene sequence: CDR1 SGHRS, CDR2 YFSETQ. Trimming pared 10 bases from V and 0 bases from J, leaving 25 bases between. CDR3 region: CAAPPPGLVTDQETQYF. The CDR3 nucleotides read TGCGCCGCACCCCCCCCGGGGCTTGTTACAGACCAAGAGACCCAGTACTTC.

The chain combines TRBV15 with TRBJ1-1; no definite D call. Trimming shortened V by 5 bases and J by 5 bases, and 15 bases separated the two germline ends. Germline V gene sequence: CDR1 LNHNV, CDR2 YYDKDF (reference sequence). There are 14 residues in the CDR3. The chain's CDR3 is CATSDGPLGTEAFF. The CDR3 DNA follows: TGTGCCACCAGCGACGGACCCCTGGGTACTGAAGCTTTCTTT.

This clonotype occurred a few times. J is TRBJ2-3 and V is TRBV27, with a possible D match to TRBD2 (5 bases). This CDR3 region has 10 residues. Trimming removed 11 bases from V and 6 bases from J, with 9 bases in between. CDR1 and CDR2 (germline): MNHEY, SMNVEV (reference sequence). The CDR3 nucleotides read TGTGCCCCCCCGGGGGATACGCAGTATTTT. Protein sequence: CAPPGDTQYF.

This clonotype was seen repeatedly, ten times or more. The CDR3 region has the DNA TGTGCCGGGGGACTAGCAGGAACCACCGGGGAGCTGTTTTTT. Protein product: CAGGLAGTTGELFF. This chain uses TRBV7-6 with TRBJ2-2, with TRBD2 matching over 9 bases. This CDR3 comprises 14 residues. Germline-derived CDR1 and CDR2 are SGHVS and FNYEAQ. Trimming at V came to 11 bases and at J to 4 bases, leaving 8 bases not matched to a gene.

V and J are TRBV11-2 and TRBJ2-7; the match to TRBD2 covers 9 bases. The CDR3 extends over 14 amino acids. V trimming: 3 bases; J trimming: 2 bases; junction bases outside the gene matches: 2. Germline V gene data show CDR1 as SGHAT and CDR2 as FQNNGV. The CDR3 DNA reads as TGTGCCAGCAGCTTTAGCGGGGGAGCCTACGAGCAGTACTTC. Encoded protein: CASSFSGGAYEQYF. Full variable domain (rest looked up from reference TRBV11-2 and TRBJ2-7): EAGVAQSPRYKIIEKRQSVAFWCNPISGHATLYWYQQILGQGPKLLIQFQNNGVVDDSQLPKDRFSAERLKGVDSTLKIQPAKLEDSAVYLCASSFSGGAYEQYFGPGTRLTVT.

This clonotype was found many times. This sequence joins TRBV5-1 and TRBJ2-5; either TRBD1 or TRBD2 may fit D (5 bases each). The CDR3 sequence is 13 residues long. From germline, CDR1 is SGHRS and CDR2 YFSETQ. V lost 4 bases to trimming and J lost 3 bases, with 10 bases between them. The CDR3 DNA sequence: TGCGCCAGCAGCCCTGGGACCGAAGAGACCCAGTACTTC. Protein sequence: CASSPGTEETQYF.

V usage is TRBV7-9 and J usage is TRBJ1-2; 9 nucleotides match TRBD1. The V and J ends lost 3 bases and 4 bases, in that order; junction bases with no gene match: 6. Germline-derived CDR1 and CDR2 are SEHNR and FQNEAQ (reference sequence). This CDR3 has 15 amino acids. The CDR3 here is CASSLAGQGFYGYTF. The CDR3 bases are TGTGCCAGCAGCTTGGCTGGACAGGGGTTCTATGGCTACACCTTC. Together with reference TRBV7-9 and TRBJ1-2, the CDR3 gives the full variable domain: DTGVSQNPRHKITKRGQNVTFRCDPISEHNRLYWYRQTLGQGPEFLTYFQNEAQLEKSRLLSDRFSAERPKGSFSTLEIQRTEQGDSAMYLCASSLAGQGFYGYTFGSGTRLTVV.

V gene TRBV10-3 combines with J gene TRBJ2-7, with D maybe TRBD1 (5 bases). In germline, CDR1 is ENHRY, CDR2 SYGVKD. V lost 3 bases, J lost 2 bases, and 11 bases lay in between. The CDR3 contains 14 residues. For the CDR3, the DNA is TGTGCCATCAGTGACCCGGACACTCCCTACGAGCAGTACGTC. Translating it yields CAISDPDTPYEQYV.

The chain employs TRBV20-1 and TRBJ1-1, with a possible D match to TRBD1 (6 bases). Trimming shortened V by 6 bases and J by 5 bases, and 13 bases separated the two germline ends. CDR3 length equals 12 residues. CDR1 and CDR2 (germline): DFQATT, SNEGSKA (reference sequence). The CDR3 sequence: CSALAGETEAFF. For the CDR3, the DNA is TGCAGTGCCCTCGCAGGGGAGACTGAAGCTTTCTTT.

In this sample, this clonotype turned up many times. This chain joins TRBV7-9 and TRBJ2-7, with 10 bases that match TRBD1. CDR1 and CDR2 (germline): SEHNR, FQNEAQ (reference sequence). The CDR3 totals 15 residues. With V trimmed by 5 bases and J by 5 bases, 9 bases remained unmatched. CDR3 loop: CASSVGTGVLDEQYF. The DNA for the CDR3 is TGTGCCAGCAGCGTAGGGACAGGGGTTCTGGACGAGCAGTACTTC.

V gene TRBV7-9 combines with J gene TRBJ2-5, with D possibly being TRBD2 (6 bases). Trimming took off 5 bases at V and 5 bases at J, with 15 bases between the two ends. This CDR3 comprises 14 residues. Germline assignment: CDR1 SEHNR and CDR2 FQNEAQ (reference sequence). The CDR3 coding sequence is TGTGCCAGCAGCCGGGACTCACCAAGGGAGACCCAGTACTTC. Residues: CASSRDSPRETQYF.

This clonotype was found a few times. This chain connects TRBV12-3 or TRBV12-4 to TRBJ2-1, with 8 positions matching TRBD2. This CDR3 is built from 18 residues. The trim removed 5 bases at V and 2 bases at J, leaving 14 bases unmatched. The CDR3 nucleotides read TGTGCCAGCAGTCCCCGCTTCGGGGCGGGAGGCACCTACAATGAGCAGTTCTTC. Translated, it gives CASSPRFGAGGTYNEQFF.

This clonotype was seen ten or more times. The chain carries TRBV6-1 and TRBJ2-1, with D perhaps matching TRBD2 (7 bases). This CDR3 region has 16 residues. CDR1 and CDR2 from the germline V gene are MNHNS and SASEGT. Between the trimmed V and J ends, which lost 3 bases and 3 bases, there was a span of 15 bases. The CDR3 bases are TGTGCCAGCAGTGACTTGGGGGGGCCCCTCTACAATGAGCAGTTCTTC. This translates into CASSDLGGPLYNEQFF.

This clonotype was seen only a few times. The V and J genes are TRBV11-2 and TRBJ2-1, with 8 bases fitting TRBD2. Germline-derived CDR1 and CDR2 are SGHAT and FQNNGV. The V gene end was trimmed by 0 bases and the J gene end by 10 bases; junction bases not matched to a gene: 11. This CDR3 comprises 16 residues. CDR3 protein: CASSLEVGGGTWEQFF. The CDR3 DNA sequence: TGTGCCAGCAGCTTAGAGGTCGGCGGGGGGACTTGGGAGCAGTTCTTC. Drawing the rest from reference TRBV11-2 and TRBJ2-1, the complete variable domain is EAGVAQSPRYKIIEKRQSVAFWCNPISGHATLYWYQQILGQGPKLLIQFQNNGVVDDSQLPKDRFSAERLKGVDSTLKIQPAKLEDSAVYLCASSLEVGGGTWEQFFGPGTRLTVL.

There are many counts of this clonotype. The rearrangement joins TRBV5-6 to TRBJ2-1; perhaps TRBD2 as D (6 bases). The CDR3 is 13 residues long. With 2 bases removed from V and 10 bases from J, the gap between germline ends came to 13 bases. CDR1 and CDR2 from the germline V gene are SGHDT and YYEEEE. CDR3 loop: CASSFGEVEEQFF. The DNA for the CDR3 is TGTGCCAGCAGCTTTGGGGAGGTCGAGGAGCAGTTCTTC.

This clonotype appeared many times. The CDR3 loop is CASSQEPGLDTDTQYF. CDR3 in DNA: TGTGCCAGCAGCCAAGAACCAGGACTAGACACAGATACGCAGTATTTT. V usage is TRBV3-1 and J usage is TRBJ2-3; 7 bases are shared with TRBD2. This CDR3 contains 16 residues. From germline, CDR1 is LGHDT and CDR2 YNNKEL (reference sequence). Losses at the gene ends were 0 bases for V and 2 bases for J; bases not matched to a gene: 5.

The table lists this clonotype with many counts. The genes are TRBV5-1 and TRBJ1-1; a possible D gene is TRBD1 (5 bases). V was pared by 4 bases and J by 6 bases, with 16 bases between. Germline-derived CDR1 and CDR2 are SGHRS and YFSETQ. The CDR3 has 14 amino acids. CDR3 sequence (DNA): TGCGCCAGCAGCCTGTCTCCGGGGCAGGCTGAAGCTTTCTTT. Encoded protein: CASSLSPGQAEAFF. Supplemented by reference TRBV5-1 and TRBJ1-1, the full variable domain reads KAGVTQTPRYLIKTRGQQVTLSCSPISGHRSVSWYQQTPGQGLQFLFEYFSETQRNKGNFPGRFSGRQFSNSRSEMNVSTLELGDSALYLCASSLSPGQAEAFFGQGTRLTVV.

This clonotype was seen a handful of times. The chain couples TRBV24-1 to TRBJ2-3; 10 positions match TRBD2. Unmatched junction bases numbered 7, after V lost 2 bases and J lost 0 bases. Per germline, CDR1 KGHDR and CDR2 SFDVKD. This CDR3 has 18 residues. This chain's CDR3 is CATSDYSTSGYSTDTQYF. In nucleotides, the CDR3 is TGTGCCACCAGTGATTACTCGACTAGCGGGTACAGCACAGATACGCAGTATTTT.

The V and J genes are TRBV19 and TRBJ1-5, with D tentatively TRBD1 (5 bases). Trimming pared 4 bases from V and 3 bases from J, leaving 10 bases between. CDR1 and CDR2 (germline): LNHDA, SQIVND (reference sequence). CDR3 length equals 14 residues. CDR3: CASSTGAVNQPQHF. CDR3 bases: TGTGCCAGTAGTACCGGGGCCGTCAATCAGCCCCAGCATTTT.

The chain couples TRBV5-5 to TRBJ2-1, with 10 bases aligning to TRBD2. CDR3 length: 16 residues. Trimming took 0 bases from V and 7 from J; bases not matched to a gene: 7. The germline V gene has CDR1 SGHKS and CDR2 YYEKEE (reference sequence). This CDR3 reads CASSLDTSGAWNEQFF. The CDR3 coding sequence is TGTGCCAGCAGCTTGGACACTAGCGGGGCCTGGAATGAGCAGTTCTTC.

Ten or more counts support this clonotype. This chain connects TRBV5-1 to TRBJ2-7; 9 positions match TRBD2. Germline V lookup: CDR1 SGHRS, CDR2 YFSETQ. This CDR3 contains 15 residues. Unmatched junction bases numbered 6, after V lost 0 bases and J lost 5 bases. The CDR3 nucleotides read TGCGCCAGCAGCTTGGCTGGCGGGAGGGCCGACGAGCAGTACTTC. The encoded protein is CASSLAGGRADEQYF.